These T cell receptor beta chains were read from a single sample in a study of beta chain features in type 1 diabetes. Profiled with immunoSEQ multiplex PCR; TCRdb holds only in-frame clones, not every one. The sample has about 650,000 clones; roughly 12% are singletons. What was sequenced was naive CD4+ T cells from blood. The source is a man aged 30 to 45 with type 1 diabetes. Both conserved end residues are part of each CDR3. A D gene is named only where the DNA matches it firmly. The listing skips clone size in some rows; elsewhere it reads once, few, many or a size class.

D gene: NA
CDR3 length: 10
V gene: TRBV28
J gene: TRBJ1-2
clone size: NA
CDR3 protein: CASSYYGYTF
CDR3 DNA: TGTGCCAGCAGTTACTATGGCTACACCTTC

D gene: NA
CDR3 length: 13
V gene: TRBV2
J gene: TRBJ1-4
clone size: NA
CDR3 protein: CASKGNLNEKLFF
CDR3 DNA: TGTGCCAGCAAGGGAAACCTTAATGAAAAACTGTTTTTT

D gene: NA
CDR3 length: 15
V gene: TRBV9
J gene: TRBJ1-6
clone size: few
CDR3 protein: CASSVAGVSGSPLHF
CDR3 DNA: TGTGCCAGCAGCGTAGCGGGAGTCAGCGGTTCACCCCTCCACTTT

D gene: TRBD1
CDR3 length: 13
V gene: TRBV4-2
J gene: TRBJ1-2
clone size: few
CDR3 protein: CASSQVRDSGYTF
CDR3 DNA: TGTGCCAGCAGCCAAGTAAGGGACAGTGGCTACACCTTC

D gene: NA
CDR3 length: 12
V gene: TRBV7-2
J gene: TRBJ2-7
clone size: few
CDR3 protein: CASSPRSYEQYF
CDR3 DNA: TGTGCCAGCAGCCCGCGCTCCTACGAGCAGTACTTC

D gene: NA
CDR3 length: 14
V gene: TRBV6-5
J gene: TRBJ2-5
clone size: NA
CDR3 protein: CASSPNSPGETQYF
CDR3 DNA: TGTGCCAGCAGTCCCAACTCCCCCGGGGAGACCCAGTACTTC

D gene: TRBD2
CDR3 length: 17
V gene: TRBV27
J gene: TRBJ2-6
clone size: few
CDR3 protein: CASPWRGAHSGANVLTF
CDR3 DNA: TGTGCCAGCCCGTGGCGGGGGGCTCACTCTGGGGCCAACGTCCTGACTTTC

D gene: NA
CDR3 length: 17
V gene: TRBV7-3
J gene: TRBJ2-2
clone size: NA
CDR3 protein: CASSFTTGGPNTGELFF
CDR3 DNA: TGTGCCAGCAGCTTCACGACGGGGGGCCCGAACACCGGGGAGCTGTTTTTT

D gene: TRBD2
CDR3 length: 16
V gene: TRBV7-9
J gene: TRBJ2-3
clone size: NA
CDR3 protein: CASSLGLAAITDTQYF
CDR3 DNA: TGTGCCAGCAGCTTAGGACTAGCGGCGATCACAGATACGCAGTATTTT

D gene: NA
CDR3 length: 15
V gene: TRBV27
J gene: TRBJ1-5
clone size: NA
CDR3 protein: CASSWLGGSNQPQHF
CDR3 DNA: TGTGCCAGCAGCTGGCTTGGGGGAAGCAATCAGCCCCAGCATTTT

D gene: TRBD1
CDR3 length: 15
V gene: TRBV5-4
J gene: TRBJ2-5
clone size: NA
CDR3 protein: CASSPQYRGQETQYF
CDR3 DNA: TGTGCCAGCAGCCCACAGTACAGGGGCCAAGAGACCCAGTACTTC

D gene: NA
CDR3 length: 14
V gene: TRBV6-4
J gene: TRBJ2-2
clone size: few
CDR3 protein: CASRGIANTGELFF
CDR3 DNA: TGTGCCAGCAGAGGGATCGCGAACACCGGGGAGCTGTTTTTT

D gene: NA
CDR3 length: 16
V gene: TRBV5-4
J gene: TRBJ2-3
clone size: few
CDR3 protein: CASSLAVQGGTDTQYF
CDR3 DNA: TGTGCCAGCAGCCTGGCGGTACAGGGAGGCACAGATACGCAGTATTTT

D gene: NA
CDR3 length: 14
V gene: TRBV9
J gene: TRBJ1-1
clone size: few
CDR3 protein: CASSQGGLNTEAFF
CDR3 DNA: TGTGCCAGCAGCCAAGGGGGGCTTAACACTGAAGCTTTCTTT

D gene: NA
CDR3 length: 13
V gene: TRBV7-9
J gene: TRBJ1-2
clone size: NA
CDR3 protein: CASSFGGSGGYTF
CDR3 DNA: TGTGCCAGCAGCTTCGGGGGCAGCGGTGGCTACACCTTC

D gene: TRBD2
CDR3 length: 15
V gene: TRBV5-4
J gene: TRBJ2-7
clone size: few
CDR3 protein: CASSLGTSVSYEQYF
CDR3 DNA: TGTGCCAGCAGCTTGGGAACTAGCGTCTCCTACGAGCAGTACTTC

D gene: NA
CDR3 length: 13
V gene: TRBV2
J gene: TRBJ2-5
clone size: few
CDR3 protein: CASSIENQETQYF
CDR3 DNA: TGTGCCAGCAGTATTGAGAACCAAGAGACCCAGTACTTC

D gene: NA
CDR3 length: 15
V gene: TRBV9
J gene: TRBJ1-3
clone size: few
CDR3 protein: CASSGLAFDGNTIYF
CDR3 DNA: TGTGCCAGCAGCGGACTCGCCTTCGATGGAAACACCATATATTTT

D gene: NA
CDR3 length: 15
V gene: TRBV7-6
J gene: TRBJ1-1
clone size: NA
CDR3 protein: CASSLGPGLNTEAFF
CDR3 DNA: TGTGCCAGCAGCTTAGGTCCAGGGTTGAACACTGAAGCTTTCTTT

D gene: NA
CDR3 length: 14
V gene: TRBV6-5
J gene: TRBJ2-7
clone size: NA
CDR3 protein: CASSYRLSSYEQYF
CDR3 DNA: TGTGCCAGCAGCTACAGGCTGAGCTCCTACGAGCAGTACTTC

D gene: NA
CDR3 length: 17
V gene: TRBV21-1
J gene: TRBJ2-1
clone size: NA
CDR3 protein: CASSKRGRLAAYNEQFF
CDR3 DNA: TGTGCCAGCAGCAAAAGGGGTCGACTAGCGGCATACAATGAGCAGTTCTTC

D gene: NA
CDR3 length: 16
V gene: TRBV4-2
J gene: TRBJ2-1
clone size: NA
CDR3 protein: CASSHIAGSGHNEQFF
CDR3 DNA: TGTGCCAGCAGCCACATAGCCGGGTCGGGCCACAATGAGCAGTTCTTC

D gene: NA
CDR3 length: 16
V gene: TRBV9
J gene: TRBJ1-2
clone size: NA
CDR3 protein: CASSVRGDASNYGYTF
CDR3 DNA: TGTGCCAGCAGCGTTAGGGGGGACGCCTCTAACTATGGCTACACCTTC

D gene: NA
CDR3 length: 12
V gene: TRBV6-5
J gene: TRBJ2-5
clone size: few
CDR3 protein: CASNNFQETQYF
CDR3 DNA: TGTGCCAGTAATAACTTCCAAGAGACCCAGTACTTC

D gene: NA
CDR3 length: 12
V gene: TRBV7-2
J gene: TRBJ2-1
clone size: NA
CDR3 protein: CASSLGLNEQFF
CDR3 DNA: TGTGCCAGCAGCTTAGGTCTGAATGAGCAGTTCTTC

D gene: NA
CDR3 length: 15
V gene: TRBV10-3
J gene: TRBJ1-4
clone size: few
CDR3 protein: CAISVTREANEKLFF
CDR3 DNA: TGTGCCATCAGCGTCACCAGGGAGGCTAATGAAAAACTGTTTTTT

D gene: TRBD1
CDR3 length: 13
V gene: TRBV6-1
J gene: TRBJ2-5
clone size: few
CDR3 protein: CASSFRGRETQYF
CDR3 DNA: TGTGCCAGCAGCTTCAGGGGGCGTGAGACCCAGTACTTC

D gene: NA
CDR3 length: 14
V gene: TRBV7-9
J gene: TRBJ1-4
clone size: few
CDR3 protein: CASSRRGIGEKLFF
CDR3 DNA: TGTGCCAGCAGCCGACGCGGGATAGGGGAAAAACTGTTTTTT

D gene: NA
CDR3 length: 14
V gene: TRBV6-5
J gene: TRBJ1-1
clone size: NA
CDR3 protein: CASTLGGKGTEAFF
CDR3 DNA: TGTGCCAGCACCCTGGGGGGTAAGGGCACTGAAGCTTTCTTT

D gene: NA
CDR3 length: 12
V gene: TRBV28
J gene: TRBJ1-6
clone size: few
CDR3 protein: CASSLGDSPLHF
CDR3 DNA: TGTGCCAGCAGTTTAGGGGATTCACCCCTCCACTTT

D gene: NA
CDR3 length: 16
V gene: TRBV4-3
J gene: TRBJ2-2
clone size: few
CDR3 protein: CASSVHTGTITGELFF
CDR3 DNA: TGCGCCAGCAGCGTACATACCGGGACGATCACGGGGGAGCTGTTTTTT

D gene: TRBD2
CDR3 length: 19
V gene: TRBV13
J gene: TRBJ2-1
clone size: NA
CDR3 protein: CASSIRRLAGAEAYNEQFF
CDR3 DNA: TGTGCCAGCAGCATTAGGCGTCTAGCGGGGGCCGAAGCCTACAATGAGCAGTTCTTC

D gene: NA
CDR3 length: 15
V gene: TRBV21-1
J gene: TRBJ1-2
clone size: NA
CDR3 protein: CASSSWDRANYGYTF
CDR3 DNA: TGTGCCAGCAGCAGCTGGGACAGGGCTAACTATGGCTACACCTTC

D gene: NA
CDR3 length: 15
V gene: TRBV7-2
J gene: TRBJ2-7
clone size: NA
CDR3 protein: CASSLVKGGPYEQYF
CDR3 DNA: TGTGCCAGCAGCTTAGTCAAGGGCGGCCCCTACGAGCAGTACTTC

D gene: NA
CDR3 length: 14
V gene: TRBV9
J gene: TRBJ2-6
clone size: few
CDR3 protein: CASSVVSGANVLTF
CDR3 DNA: TGTGCCAGCAGCGTAGTCTCTGGGGCCAACGTCCTGACTTTC

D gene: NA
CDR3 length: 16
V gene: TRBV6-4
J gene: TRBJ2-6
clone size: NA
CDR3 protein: CASSPQMGPGANVLTF
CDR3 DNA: TGTGCCAGCAGCCCCCAAATGGGGCCTGGGGCCAACGTCCTGACTTTC

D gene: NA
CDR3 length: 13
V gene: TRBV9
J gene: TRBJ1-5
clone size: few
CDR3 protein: CASSVDQNQPQHF
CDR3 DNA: TGTGCCAGCAGCGTAGACCAAAATCAGCCCCAGCATTTT

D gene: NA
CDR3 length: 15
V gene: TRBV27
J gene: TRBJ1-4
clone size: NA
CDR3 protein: CASSPISSPYEKLFF
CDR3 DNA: TGTGCCAGCAGTCCCATCTCGAGCCCCTATGAAAAACTGTTTTTT

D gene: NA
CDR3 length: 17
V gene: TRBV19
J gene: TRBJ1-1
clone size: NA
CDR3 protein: CASRGGSGHPSGTEAFF
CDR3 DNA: TGTGCCAGTAGGGGCGGATCAGGACACCCCAGTGGCACTGAAGCTTTCTTT

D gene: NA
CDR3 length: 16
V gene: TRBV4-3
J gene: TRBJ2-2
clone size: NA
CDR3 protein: CASSQNPGRGTRELFF
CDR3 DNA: TGCGCCAGCAGCCAAAATCCGGGGAGGGGGACGCGGGAGCTGTTTTTT

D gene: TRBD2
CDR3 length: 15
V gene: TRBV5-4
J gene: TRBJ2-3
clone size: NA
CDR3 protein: CASSGSGGSTDTQYF
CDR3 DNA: TGTGCCAGCAGCGGTAGCGGGGGTAGCACAGATACGCAGTATTTT

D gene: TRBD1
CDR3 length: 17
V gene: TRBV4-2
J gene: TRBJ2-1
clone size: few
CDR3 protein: CASSTPSGQGADNEQFF
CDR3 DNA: TGTGCCAGCAGCACCCCTTCGGGACAGGGTGCGGACAATGAGCAGTTCTTC

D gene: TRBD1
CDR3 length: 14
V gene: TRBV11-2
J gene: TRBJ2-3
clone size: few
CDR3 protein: CASSLGQTTDTQYF
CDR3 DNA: TGTGCCAGCAGCCTGGGACAGACTACAGATACGCAGTATTTT

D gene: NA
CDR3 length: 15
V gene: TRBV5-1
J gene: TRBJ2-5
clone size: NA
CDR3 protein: CASSSRPDEKETQYF
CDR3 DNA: TGCGCCAGCAGCTCCCGCCCGGACGAGAAAGAGACCCAGTACTTC

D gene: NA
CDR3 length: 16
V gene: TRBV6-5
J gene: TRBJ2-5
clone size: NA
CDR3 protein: CASSYRGLMFQETQYF
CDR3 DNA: TGTGCCAGCAGTTACCGGGGCCTAATGTTCCAAGAGACCCAGTACTTC

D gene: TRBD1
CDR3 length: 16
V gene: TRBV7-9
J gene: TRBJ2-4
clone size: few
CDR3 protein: CASSLAATGSRNIQYF
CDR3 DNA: TGTGCCAGCAGCTTAGCTGCGACAGGGTCTAGAAACATTCAGTACTTC